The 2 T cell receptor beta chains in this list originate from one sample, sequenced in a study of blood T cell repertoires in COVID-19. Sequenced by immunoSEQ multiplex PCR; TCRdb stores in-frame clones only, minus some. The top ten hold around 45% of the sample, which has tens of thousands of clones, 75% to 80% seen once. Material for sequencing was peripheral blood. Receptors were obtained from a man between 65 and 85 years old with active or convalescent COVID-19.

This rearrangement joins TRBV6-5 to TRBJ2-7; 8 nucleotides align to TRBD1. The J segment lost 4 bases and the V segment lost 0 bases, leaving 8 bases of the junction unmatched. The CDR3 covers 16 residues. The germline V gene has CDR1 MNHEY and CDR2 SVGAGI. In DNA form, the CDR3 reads TGTGCCAGCAGTTACTCGAGACAGGGGTCAGCTTACGAGCAGTACTTC. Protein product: CASSYSRQGSAYEQYF.

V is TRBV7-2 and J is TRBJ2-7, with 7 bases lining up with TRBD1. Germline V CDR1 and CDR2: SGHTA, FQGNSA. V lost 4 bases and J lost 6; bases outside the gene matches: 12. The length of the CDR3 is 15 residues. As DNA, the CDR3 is TGTGCCAGCAGCTCCTCGCCGACAGGGCCGTCCGAGCAGTACTTC. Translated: CASSSSPTGPSEQYF.